A selection of T cell receptor beta chains follows, all from one sample in a study of CD8 T cells in ankylosing spondylitis. MiXCR was run by TCRdb on the 5' RACE reads, yielding one entry per CDR3 protein. The table records about 40,000 distinct CDR3 sequences, 16% of them present only once. Material: blood. All receptors come from a male donor with ankylosing spondylitis or in good health (not recorded which). Both conserved end residues are part of each CDR3. The D gene is left open where the match is weak. A clone size is listed for some rows: how often the clone was seen (once, few, many), or a class if it is expanded.

J gene,D gene,V gene,clone size,CDR3 DNA,CDR3 protein
TRBJ1-1,.,TRBV5-1,.,TGCGCCAGCAGCTTGGCCGAGTGGCCCACTGAAGCTTTCTTT,CASSLAEWPTEAFF
TRBJ2-3,TRBD2,TRBV20-1,few,TGCAGTGCTAGAGCCCGGACTAGCGGGGGCCTCACAGATACGCAGTATTTT,CSARARTSGGLTDTQYF
TRBJ2-4,.,TRBV7-7,.,TGTGCCAGCAGCCCCGGTTTTGGGGAAAACATTCAGTACTTC,CASSPGFGENIQYF
TRBJ2-3,.,TRBV4-3,few,TGCGCCAGCAGCCAAATAGGTAGCACAGATACGCAGTATTTT,CASSQIGSTDTQYF
TRBJ2-3,TRBD1,TRBV12-3/TRBV12-4,few,TGTGCCAGCAGCCTCGCCGGGACAGGGGGCAAGGGTACGCAGTATTTT,CASSLAGTGGKGTQYF
TRBJ1-6,TRBD1,TRBV3-1,few,TGTGCCAGCAGCCAACTGGACAGGGGTTCACCCCTCCACTTT,CASSQLDRGSPLHF
TRBJ2-3,TRBD2,TRBV3-1,few,TGTGCCAGCAGCCAAGATCCGGGAGGGGCAGATACGCAGTATTTT,CASSQDPGGADTQYF
TRBJ1-3,TRBD1,TRBV3-1,.,TGTGCCAGCAGCCTGGACAGGGTTGGAAACACCATATATTTT,CASSLDRVGNTIYF
TRBJ1-4,TRBD1,TRBV27,many,TGTGCCAGCAGTATGAGGACAGGCGGGAGGTATGAAAAACTGTTTTTT,CASSMRTGGRYEKLFF
TRBJ2-1,TRBD2,TRBV20-1,few,TGCAGTGCTATAGCGGGAGACGAGCAGTTCTTC,CSAIAGDEQFF
TRBJ2-1,TRBD2,TRBV20-1,.,TGCAGTGCACCGCGACTAGCGGGAGGGTATGAGCAGTTCTTC,CSAPRLAGGYEQFF
TRBJ1-3,.,TRBV7-2,.,TGTGCCAGCAGCTTAGACGTCCGAAACACCATATATTTT,CASSLDVRNTIYF
TRBJ2-2,.,TRBV6-5,.,TGTGCCAGCAGTTGGGGGACTAGGGGGCACGGGGAGCTGTTTTTT,CASSWGTRGHGELFF
TRBJ1-6,TRBD1,TRBV5-5,.,TGTGCCAGCAGCAAGCAGGGGGCGGTTTCACCCCTCCACTTT,CASSKQGAVSPLHF
TRBJ2-1,.,TRBV10-3,.,TGTGCCATCAGTGAGCCCGAGGACCCGGGGGCGTTCTTC,CAISEPEDPGAFF
TRBJ2-1,TRBD2,TRBV5-1,few,TGCGCCAGCAGCTCCGGGAGGGCCAGCAATGAGCAGTTCTTC,CASSSGRASNEQFF
TRBJ2-1,.,TRBV7-2,.,TGTGCCAGCAGCCCGAGAGGGTACAATGAGCAGTTCTTC,CASSPRGYNEQFF
TRBJ2-2,.,TRBV7-6,few,TGTGCCAGCAGCCCGGGACTTCGCCGGGATCCCACCGGGGAGCTGTTTTTT,CASSPGLRRDPTGELFF
TRBJ1-4,.,TRBV7-6,.,TGTGCCAGCAGCTTTCGGACAGATTCCAATGAAAAACTGTTTTTT,CASSFRTDSNEKLFF
TRBJ1-4,TRBD1,TRBV4-3,.,TGCGCCAGCAGCTACCAGGGGGCGGCTAATGAAAAACTGTTTTTT,CASSYQGAANEKLFF
TRBJ2-3,.,TRBV20-1,few,TGCAGTGCTTTTATTTCAGATACGCAGTATTTT,CSAFISDTQYF
TRBJ2-5,TRBD1,TRBV7-2,few,TGTGCCAGCAGCCCGTCCTCGACGCGGACAGGGAAGGAGACCCAGTACTTC,CASSPSSTRTGKETQYF
TRBJ2-2,.,TRBV4-3,.,TGCGCCAGCAGCCAAGACCCGGGGCGCGTCACCGGGGAGCTGTTTTTT,CASSQDPGRVTGELFF
TRBJ1-1,.,TRBV9,few,TGTGCCAGCAGCGTAGGACAGGCGGGCACTGAAGCTTTCTTT,CASSVGQAGTEAFF
TRBJ2-1,TRBD2,TRBV7-9,once,TGTGCCAGCAGCTTATCCGCGGGAGGGAAAGAGCAGTTCTTC,CASSLSAGGKEQFF
TRBJ2-5,.,TRBV28,few,TGTGCCAGCAGTCATCAAGGACAGAAAGAGACCCAGTACTTC,CASSHQGQKETQYF
TRBJ2-4,.,TRBV21-1,.,TGTGCCAGCAGCCTGGGCTTTTGTAAGCGGGCCGCCAAAAACATTCAGTACTTC,CASSLGFCKRAAKNIQYF
TRBJ2-2,.,TRBV27,few,TGTGCCAGCAGCCAGCAGGGCTCCGGGGAGCTGTTTTTT,CASSQQGSGELFF
TRBJ2-4,TRBD1,TRBV12-3/TRBV12-4,.,TGTGCCAGCAGTATCGGGACAGAAATCAAAAACATTCAGTACTTC,CASSIGTEIKNIQYF
TRBJ2-7,TRBD1,TRBV10-3,few,TGTGCCATCAGTCCCGGGACAGTTCGCTACGAGCAGTACTTC,CAISPGTVRYEQYF
TRBJ2-2,.,TRBV19,.,TGTGCCAGCGACCTTGGGCAGGGCTACACCGGGGAGCTGTTTTTT,CASDLGQGYTGELFF
TRBJ1-2,TRBD1,TRBV7-2,.,TGTGCCAGCAGCGGGACAGGGAGACCCTATGGCTACACCTTC,CASSGTGRPYGYTF
TRBJ2-3,.,TRBV30,.,TGTGCCTGGAGTGCCCCAGGATTCGGGACAGATACGCAGTATTTT,CAWSAPGFGTDTQYF
TRBJ1-4,.,TRBV30,.,TGTGCCTGGAGCACTTCAACTAATGAAAAACTGTTTTTT,CAWSTSTNEKLFF
TRBJ2-2,.,TRBV12-3/TRBV12-4,few,TGTGCCAGCAGTTTGGGGGCCCGAGCCGGGGAGCTGTTTTTT,CASSLGARAGELFF
TRBJ1-4,.,TRBV6-2/TRBV6-3,.,TGTGCCACCCGACGGGCTGAGAAACTGTTTTTT,CATRRAEKLFF
TRBJ2-5,TRBD2,TRBV27,few,TGTGCCAGCAGGGCTAGCGGGGGCCAAGAGACCCAGTACTTC,CASRASGGQETQYF
TRBJ2-3,TRBD1,TRBV20-1,.,TGCAGTGCTAGAGACCGGGACAGTCTAACAGATACGCAGTATTTT,CSARDRDSLTDTQYF
TRBJ2-3,TRBD2,TRBV9,.,TGTGCCAGCAGCGTGGGTGGTAGCGGGGATACGCAGTATTTT,CASSVGGSGDTQYF
TRBJ1-4,TRBD1,TRBV20-1,.,TGCAGTGCTATTGGACAGGACCTCCCCCCGGGTCAGCTGTTTTTT,CSAIGQDLPPGQLFF
TRBJ2-5,.,TRBV18,.,TGTGCCAGCTCACCGGGTCTCTTGGAGACCCAGTACTTC,CASSPGLLETQYF
TRBJ2-1,.,TRBV29-1,many,TGCAGCGTTGGGAGGGCCAACAATGAGCAGTTCTTC,CSVGRANNEQFF